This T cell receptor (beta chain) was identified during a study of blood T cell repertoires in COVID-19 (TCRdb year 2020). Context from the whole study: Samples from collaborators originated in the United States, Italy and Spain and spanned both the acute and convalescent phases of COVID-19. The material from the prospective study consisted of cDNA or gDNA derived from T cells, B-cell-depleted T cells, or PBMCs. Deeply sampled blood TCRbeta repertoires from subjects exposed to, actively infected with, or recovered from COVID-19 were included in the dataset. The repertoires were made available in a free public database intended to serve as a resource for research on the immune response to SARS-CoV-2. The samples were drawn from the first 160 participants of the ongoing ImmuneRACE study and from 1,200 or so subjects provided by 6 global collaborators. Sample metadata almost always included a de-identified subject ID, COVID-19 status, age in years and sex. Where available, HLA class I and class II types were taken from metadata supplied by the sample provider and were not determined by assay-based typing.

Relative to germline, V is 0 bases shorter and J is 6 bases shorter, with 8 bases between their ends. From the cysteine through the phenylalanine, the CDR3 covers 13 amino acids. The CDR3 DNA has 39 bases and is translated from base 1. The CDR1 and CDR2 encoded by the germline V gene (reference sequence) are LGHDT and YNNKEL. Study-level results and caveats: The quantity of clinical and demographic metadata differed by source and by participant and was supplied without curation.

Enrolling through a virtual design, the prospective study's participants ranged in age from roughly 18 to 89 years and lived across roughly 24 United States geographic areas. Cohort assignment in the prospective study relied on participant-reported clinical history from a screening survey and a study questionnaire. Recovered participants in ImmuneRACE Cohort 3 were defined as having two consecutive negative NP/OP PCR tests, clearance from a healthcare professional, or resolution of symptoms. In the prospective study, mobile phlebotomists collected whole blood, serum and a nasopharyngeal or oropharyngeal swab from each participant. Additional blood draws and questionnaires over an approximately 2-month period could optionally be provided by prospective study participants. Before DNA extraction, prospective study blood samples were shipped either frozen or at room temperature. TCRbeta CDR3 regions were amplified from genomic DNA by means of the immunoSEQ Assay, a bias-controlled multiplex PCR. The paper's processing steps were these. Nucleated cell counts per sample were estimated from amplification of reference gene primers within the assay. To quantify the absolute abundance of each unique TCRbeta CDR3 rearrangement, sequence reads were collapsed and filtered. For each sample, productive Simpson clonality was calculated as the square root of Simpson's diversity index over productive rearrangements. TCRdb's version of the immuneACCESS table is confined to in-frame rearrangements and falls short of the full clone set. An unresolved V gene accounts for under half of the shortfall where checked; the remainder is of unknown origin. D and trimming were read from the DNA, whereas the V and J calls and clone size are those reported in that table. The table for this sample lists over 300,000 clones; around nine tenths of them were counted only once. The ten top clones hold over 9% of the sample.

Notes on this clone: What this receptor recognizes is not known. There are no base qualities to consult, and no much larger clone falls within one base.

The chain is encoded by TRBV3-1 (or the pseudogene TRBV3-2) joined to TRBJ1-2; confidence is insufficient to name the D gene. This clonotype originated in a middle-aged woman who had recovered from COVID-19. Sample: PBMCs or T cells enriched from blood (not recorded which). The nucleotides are TGTGCCAGCAGCCAAGAAGAGCGGGATGGCTACACCTTC. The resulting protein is CASSQEERDGYTF.